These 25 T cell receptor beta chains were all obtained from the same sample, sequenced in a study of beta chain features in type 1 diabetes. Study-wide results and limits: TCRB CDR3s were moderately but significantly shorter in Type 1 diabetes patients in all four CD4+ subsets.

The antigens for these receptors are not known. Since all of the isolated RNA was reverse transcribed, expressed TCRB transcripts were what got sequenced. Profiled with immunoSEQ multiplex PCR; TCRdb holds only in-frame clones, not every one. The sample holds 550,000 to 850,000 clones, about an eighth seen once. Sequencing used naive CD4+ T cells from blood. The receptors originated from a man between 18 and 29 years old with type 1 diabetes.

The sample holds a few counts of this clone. CDR3 sequence (DNA): TGTGCCAGCAGTCCATCGAGATCGGTCCAAGAGACCCAGTACTTC. Amino acid sequence: CASSPSRSVQETQYF. The chain has TRBV2 and TRBJ2-5; the D is unclear. Germline V CDR1 and CDR2: SNHLY, FYNNEI. The CDR3 is 15 amino acids. The V gene lost 5 bases and the J gene lost 1 base, with 14 bases spanning the gap.

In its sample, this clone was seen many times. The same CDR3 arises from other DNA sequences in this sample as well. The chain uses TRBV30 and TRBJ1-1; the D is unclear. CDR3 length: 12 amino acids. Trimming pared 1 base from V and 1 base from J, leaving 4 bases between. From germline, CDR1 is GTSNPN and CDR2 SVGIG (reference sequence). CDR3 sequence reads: CAWSGGNTEAFF. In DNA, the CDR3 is TGTGCCTGGAGTGGGGGGAACACTGAAGCTTTCTTT.

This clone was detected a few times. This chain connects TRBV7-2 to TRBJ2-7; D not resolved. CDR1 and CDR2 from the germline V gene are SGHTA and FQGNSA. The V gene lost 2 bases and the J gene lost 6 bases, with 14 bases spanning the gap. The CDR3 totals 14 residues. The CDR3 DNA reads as TGTGCCAGCAGCTTAATGGGTCATGCGCGCGAGCAGTACTTC. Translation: CASSLMGHAREQYF.

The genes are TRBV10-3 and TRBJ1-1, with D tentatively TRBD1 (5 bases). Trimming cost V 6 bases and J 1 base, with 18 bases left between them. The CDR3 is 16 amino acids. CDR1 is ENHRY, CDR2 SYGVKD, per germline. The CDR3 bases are TGTGCCATCAGCGCCCACGGGGGGACGGGGAACACTGAAGCTTTCTTT. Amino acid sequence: CAISAHGGTGNTEAFF.

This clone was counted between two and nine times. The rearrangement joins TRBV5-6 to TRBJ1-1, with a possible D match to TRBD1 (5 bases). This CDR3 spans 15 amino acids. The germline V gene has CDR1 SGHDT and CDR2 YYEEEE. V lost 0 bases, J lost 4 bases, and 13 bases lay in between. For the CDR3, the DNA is TGTGCCAGCAGCTTGGGGTGGGGGAGCGGCACTGAAGCTTTCTTT. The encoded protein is CASSLGWGSGTEAFF.

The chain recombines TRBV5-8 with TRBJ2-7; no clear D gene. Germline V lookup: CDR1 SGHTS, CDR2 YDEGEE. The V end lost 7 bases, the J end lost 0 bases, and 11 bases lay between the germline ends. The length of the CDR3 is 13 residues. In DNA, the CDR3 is TGTGCCAGCGAATGGCAAATCTCCTACGAGCAGTACTTC. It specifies CASEWQISYEQYF.

This CDR3 reads CASSLSVLDGYTF. The DNA for the CDR3 is TGTGCCAGCAGCCTCTCTGTCCTTGATGGCTACACCTTC. The chain joins TRBV28 to TRBJ1-2; D gene unclear. Germline lookup yields CDR1 MDHEN and CDR2 SYDVKM. This CDR3 has 13 residues. V was trimmed by 6 bases and J by 6 bases, leaving 14 bases between them.

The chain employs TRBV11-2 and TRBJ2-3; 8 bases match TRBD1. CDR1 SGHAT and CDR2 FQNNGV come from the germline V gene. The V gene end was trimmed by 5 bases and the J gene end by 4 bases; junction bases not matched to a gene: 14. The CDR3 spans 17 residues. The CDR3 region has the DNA TGTGCCAGCAGCCAGGGGGCCCTGTTGGGTATGGCAGATACGCAGTATTTT. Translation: CASSQGALLGMADTQYF.

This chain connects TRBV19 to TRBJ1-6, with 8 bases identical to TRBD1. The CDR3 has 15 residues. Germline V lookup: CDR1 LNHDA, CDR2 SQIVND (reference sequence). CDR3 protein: CATREKDRVNSPLHF. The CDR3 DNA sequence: TGTGCAACGAGGGAAAAGGACAGGGTTAATTCACCCCTCCACTTT.

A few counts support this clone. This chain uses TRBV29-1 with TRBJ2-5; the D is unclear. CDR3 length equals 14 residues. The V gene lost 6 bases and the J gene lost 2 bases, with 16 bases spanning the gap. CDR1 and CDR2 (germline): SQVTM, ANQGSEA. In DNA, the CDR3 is TGCAGCGTCTGGTCGAGGTTGGGACAAGAGACCCAGTACTTC. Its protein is CSVWSRLGQETQYF.

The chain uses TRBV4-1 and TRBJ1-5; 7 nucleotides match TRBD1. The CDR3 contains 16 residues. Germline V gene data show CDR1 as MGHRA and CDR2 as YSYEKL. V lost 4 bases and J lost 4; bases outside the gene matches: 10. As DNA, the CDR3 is TGCGCCAGCAGCCCATCCCCTACAGGGGATAATCAGCCCCAGCATTTT. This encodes CASSPSPTGDNQPQHF.

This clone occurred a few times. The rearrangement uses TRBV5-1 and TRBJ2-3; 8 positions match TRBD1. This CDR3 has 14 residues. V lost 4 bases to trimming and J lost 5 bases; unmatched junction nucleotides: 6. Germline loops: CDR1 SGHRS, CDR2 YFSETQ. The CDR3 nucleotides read TGCGCCAGCAGCACGGACAGGGTGGGAGATACGCAGTATTTT. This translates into CASSTDRVGDTQYF. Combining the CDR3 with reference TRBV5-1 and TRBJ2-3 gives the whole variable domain KAGVTQTPRYLIKTRGQQVTLSCSPISGHRSVSWYQQTPGQGLQFLFEYFSETQRNKGNFPGRFSGRQFSNSRSEMNVSTLELGDSALYLCASSTDRVGDTQYFGPGTRLTVL.

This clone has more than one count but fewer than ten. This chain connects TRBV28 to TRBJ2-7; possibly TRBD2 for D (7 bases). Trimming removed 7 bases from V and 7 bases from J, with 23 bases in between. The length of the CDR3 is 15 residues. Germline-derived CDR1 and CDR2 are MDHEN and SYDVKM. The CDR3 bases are TGTGCCAGCACCCCAATCGGGGGGCCCTCGGGTGAGCAGTACTTC. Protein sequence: CASTPIGGPSGEQYF.

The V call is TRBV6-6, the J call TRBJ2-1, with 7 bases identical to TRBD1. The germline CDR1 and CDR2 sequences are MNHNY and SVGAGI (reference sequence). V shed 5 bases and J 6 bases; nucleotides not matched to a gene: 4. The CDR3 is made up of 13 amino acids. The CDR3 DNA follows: TGTGCCAGCAGTCCCACAGGGGCCAATGAGCAGTTCTTC. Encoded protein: CASSPTGANEQFF.

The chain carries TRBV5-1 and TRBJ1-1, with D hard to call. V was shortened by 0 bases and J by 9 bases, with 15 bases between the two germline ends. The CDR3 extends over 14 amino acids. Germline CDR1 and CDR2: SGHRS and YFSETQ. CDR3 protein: CASSLDLQQGQAFF. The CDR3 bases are TGCGCCAGCAGCTTGGATTTGCAGCAAGGACAAGCTTTCTTT.

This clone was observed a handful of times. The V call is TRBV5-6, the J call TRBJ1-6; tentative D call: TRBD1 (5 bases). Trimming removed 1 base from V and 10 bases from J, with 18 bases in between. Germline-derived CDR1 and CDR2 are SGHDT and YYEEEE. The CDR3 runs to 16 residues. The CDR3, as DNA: TGTGCCAGCAGCTTGAGACGAACGGGTGGGGGATCACCCCTCCACTTT. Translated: CASSLRRTGGGSPLHF.

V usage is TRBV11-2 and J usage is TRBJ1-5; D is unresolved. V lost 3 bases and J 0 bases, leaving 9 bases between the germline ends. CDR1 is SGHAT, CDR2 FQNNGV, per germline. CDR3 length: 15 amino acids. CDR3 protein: CASSFTVDSNQPQHF. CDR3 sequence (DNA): TGTGCCAGCAGCTTCACCGTGGATAGCAATCAGCCCCAGCATTTT.

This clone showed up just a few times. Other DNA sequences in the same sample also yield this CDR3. Here the CDR3 DNA reads TGCGCCAGCAGCTTACTACAAGAGACCCAGTACTTC. This gives the protein CASSLLQETQYF. The rearrangement joins TRBV5-1 to TRBJ2-5; no clear D gene. V gave up 2 bases and J gave up 2 bases, with 4 bases separating them. The germline V gene encodes CDR1 SGHRS and CDR2 YFSETQ. The CDR3 has 12 amino acids. The entire variable domain, with the rest obtained from reference TRBV5-1 and TRBJ2-5, is as follows: KAGVTQTPRYLIKTRGQQVTLSCSPISGHRSVSWYQQTPGQGLQFLFEYFSETQRNKGNFPGRFSGRQFSNSRSEMNVSTLELGDSALYLCASSLLQETQYFGPGTRLLVL.

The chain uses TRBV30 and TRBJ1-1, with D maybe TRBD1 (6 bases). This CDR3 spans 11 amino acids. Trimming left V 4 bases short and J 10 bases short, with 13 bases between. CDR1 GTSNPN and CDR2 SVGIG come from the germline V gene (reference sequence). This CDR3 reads CAWTLQGTAFF. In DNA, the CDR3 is TGTGCCTGGACCTTACAGGGTACAGCTTTCTTT.

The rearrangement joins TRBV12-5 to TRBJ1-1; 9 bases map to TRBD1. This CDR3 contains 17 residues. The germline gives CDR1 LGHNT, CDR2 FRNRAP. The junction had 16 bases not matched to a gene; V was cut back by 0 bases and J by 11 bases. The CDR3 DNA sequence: TGTGCTAGTGGTTTGGTTCCCGGGACAGGGTCGTCGCTGCGGGCTTTCTTT. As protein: CASGLVPGTGSSLRAFF.

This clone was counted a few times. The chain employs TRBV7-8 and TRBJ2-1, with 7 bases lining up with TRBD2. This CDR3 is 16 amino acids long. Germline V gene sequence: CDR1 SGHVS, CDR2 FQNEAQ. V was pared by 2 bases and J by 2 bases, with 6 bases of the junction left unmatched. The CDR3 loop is CASSLSRGTTYNEQFF. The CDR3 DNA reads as TGTGCCAGCAGCTTATCGCGGGGGACCACCTACAATGAGCAGTTCTTC.

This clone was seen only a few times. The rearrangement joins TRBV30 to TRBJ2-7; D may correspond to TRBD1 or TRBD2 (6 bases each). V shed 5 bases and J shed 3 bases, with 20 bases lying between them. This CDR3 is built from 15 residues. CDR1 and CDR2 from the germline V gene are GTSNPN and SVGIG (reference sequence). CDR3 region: CAWRPTGRGFYEQYF. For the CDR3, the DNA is TGTGCCTGGCGACCGACAGGTCGGGGGTTCTACGAGCAGTACTTC. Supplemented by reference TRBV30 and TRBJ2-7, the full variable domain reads SQTIHQWPATLVQPVGSPLSLECTVEGTSNPNLYWYRQAAGRGLQLLFYSVGIGQISSEVPQNLSASRPQDRQFILSSKKLLLSDSGFYLCAWRPTGRGFYEQYFGPGTRLTVT.

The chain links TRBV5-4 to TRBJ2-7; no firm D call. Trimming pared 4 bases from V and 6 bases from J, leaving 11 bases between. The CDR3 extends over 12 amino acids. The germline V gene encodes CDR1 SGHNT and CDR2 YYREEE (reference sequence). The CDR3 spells CASSRLDGEQYF. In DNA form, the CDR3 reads TGTGCCAGCAGCCGCCTGGACGGCGAGCAGTACTTC.

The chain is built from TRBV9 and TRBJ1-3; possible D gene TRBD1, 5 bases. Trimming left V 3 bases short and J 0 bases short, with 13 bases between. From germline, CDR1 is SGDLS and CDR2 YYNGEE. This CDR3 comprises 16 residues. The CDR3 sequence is CASSAAGTGSGNTIYF. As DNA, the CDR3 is TGTGCCAGCAGCGCAGCTGGGACGGGCTCTGGAAACACCATATATTTT.

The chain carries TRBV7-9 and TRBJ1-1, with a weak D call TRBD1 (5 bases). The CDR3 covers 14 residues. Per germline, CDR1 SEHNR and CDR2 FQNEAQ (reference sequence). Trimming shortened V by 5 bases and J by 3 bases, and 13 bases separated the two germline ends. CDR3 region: CASSPERDHTEAFF. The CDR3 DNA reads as TGTGCCAGCAGCCCTGAGAGGGACCACACTGAAGCTTTCTTT.